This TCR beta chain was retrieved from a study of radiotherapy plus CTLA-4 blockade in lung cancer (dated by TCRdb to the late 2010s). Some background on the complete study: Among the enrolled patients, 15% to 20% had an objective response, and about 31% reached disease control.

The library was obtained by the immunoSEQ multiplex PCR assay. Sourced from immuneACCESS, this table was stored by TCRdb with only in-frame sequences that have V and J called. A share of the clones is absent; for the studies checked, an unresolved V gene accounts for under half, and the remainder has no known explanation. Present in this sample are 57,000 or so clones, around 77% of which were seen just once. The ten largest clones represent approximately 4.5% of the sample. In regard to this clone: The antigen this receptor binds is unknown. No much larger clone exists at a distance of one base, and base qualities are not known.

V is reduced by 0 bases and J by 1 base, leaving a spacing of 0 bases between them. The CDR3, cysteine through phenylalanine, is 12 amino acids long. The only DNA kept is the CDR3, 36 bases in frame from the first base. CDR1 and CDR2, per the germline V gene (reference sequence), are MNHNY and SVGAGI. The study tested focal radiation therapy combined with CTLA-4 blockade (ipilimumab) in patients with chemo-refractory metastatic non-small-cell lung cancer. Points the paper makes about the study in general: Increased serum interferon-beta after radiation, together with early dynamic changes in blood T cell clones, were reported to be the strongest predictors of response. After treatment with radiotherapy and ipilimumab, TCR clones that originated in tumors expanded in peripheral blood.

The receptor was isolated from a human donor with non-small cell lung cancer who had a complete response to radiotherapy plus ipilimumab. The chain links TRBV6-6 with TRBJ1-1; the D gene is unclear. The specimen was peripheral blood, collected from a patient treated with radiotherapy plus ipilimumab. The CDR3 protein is CASSYSNTEAFF. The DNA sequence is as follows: TGTGCCAGCAGTTACTCGAACACTGAAGCTTTCTTT.